Below, 13 T cell receptor beta chains from the same sample are listed, as sequenced in a study of cytomegalovirus exposure and HLA in healthy donors. PCR primers comprised 60 Vbeta and 13 Jbeta primers. Repertoires were generated with immunoSEQ multiplex PCR, while TCRdb's copy carries only in-frame clones and drops some. Here the sample spans 100,000 to 150,000 clones, around 74% being singletons. The sequenced sample consisted of PBMCs. Receptors originate from a woman in her fifties or sixties in good health and CMV-seropositive.

This chain uses TRBV29-1 with TRBJ2-3; 7 bases align to TRBD2. Germline CDR1 reads SQVTM; CDR2 reads ANQGSEA. This CDR3 region has 14 residues. V trimming: 7 bases; J trimming: 6 bases; junction bases outside the gene matches: 13. The CDR3 nucleotides are TGCAGCGCCCGGCCCAGCGGGGTTTTGGATACGCAGTATTTT. Encoded protein: CSARPSGVLDTQYF.

This chain uses TRBV5-6 with TRBJ2-3; 10 bases map to TRBD1. The ends lost 4 bases at V and 5 bases at J; junction bases unmatched: 7. CDR1 is SGHDT and CDR2 is YYEEEE in the germline V gene. The CDR3 is 15 residues long. The CDR3, as DNA: TGTGCCAGCAGCAGCCGGGACAGGGGATTAGATACGCAGTATTTT. It translates to CASSSRDRGLDTQYF.

CDR3 amino acids: CAISGERGHEQFF. The CDR3 DNA sequence: TGTGCCATCAGTGGCGAGCGGGGGCATGAGCAGTTCTTC. The rearrangement uses TRBV10-3 and TRBJ2-1, with 8 bases fitting TRBD2. Germline CDR1 reads ENHRY; CDR2 reads SYGVKD. The V gene end was trimmed by 4 bases and the J gene end by 8 bases; junction bases not matched to a gene: 4. This CDR3 is 13 amino acids long.

The chain recombines TRBV29-1 with TRBJ1-2, with D maybe TRBD1 (6 bases). CDR3 size: 12 residues. V lost 7 bases and J 1 base, leaving 10 bases between the germline ends. Germline assignment: CDR1 SQVTM and CDR2 ANQGSEA. The CDR3 DNA reads as TGCAGCGATCGGACAGTTAACTATGGCTACACCTTC. The encoded protein is CSDRTVNYGYTF.

This chain links TRBV15 with TRBJ2-2, with 8 bases lining up with TRBD2. CDR1 and CDR2 from the germline V gene are LNHNV and YYDKDF (reference sequence). The CDR3 loop spans 16 amino acids. V lost 3 bases, J lost 2 bases, and 5 bases stayed unmatched. The CDR3 is CATSSPGTRNTGELFF. The CDR3 DNA is TGTGCCACCAGCAGCCCCGGGACTAGAAACACCGGGGAGCTGTTTTTT.

The gene calls are TRBV5-1 and TRBJ2-6; TRBD1 is a possible D gene (5 bases). Germline loops: CDR1 SGHRS, CDR2 YFSETQ. With 4 bases removed from V and 0 bases from J, the gap between germline ends came to 11 bases. The CDR3 totals 16 residues. In DNA form, the CDR3 reads TGCGCCAGCAGCAGGGGCACTACCTCTGGGGCCAACGTCCTGACTTTC. Translating gives CASSRGTTSGANVLTF.

The chain has TRBV7-2 and TRBJ2-2; 10 positions match TRBD1. J gave up 5 bases and V 2 bases, and 8 bases lay outside the gene matches. The CDR3 loop spans 17 amino acids. Looked up from germline, CDR1 is SGHTA and CDR2 is FQGNSA. CDR3 in DNA: TGTGCCAGCAGCTTACGAGACAGGGGGCCCCTGACCGGGGAGCTGTTTTTT. It translates to CASSLRDRGPLTGELFF.

The chain links TRBV29-1 to TRBJ1-5; a weak D match, TRBD1 (6 bases). V lost 4 bases, J lost 3 bases, and 7 bases lay in between. The germline V gene has CDR1 SQVTM and CDR2 ANQGSEA. The CDR3 is 12 amino acids. For the CDR3, the DNA is TGCAGCGTTGCAGGGGCCAATCAGCCCCAGCATTTT. The encoded protein is CSVAGANQPQHF.

CDR3 region: CASRLGQNYGYTF. The DNA of the CDR3 is TGTGCCAGCAGGCTGGGACAGAACTATGGCTACACCTTC. The V call is TRBV6-5, the J call TRBJ1-2; TRBD1 matches at 7 bases. The CDR3 is made up of 13 amino acids. V was pared by 6 bases and J by 2 bases, with 3 bases of the junction left unmatched. Per germline, CDR1 MNHEY and CDR2 SVGAGI.

The V gene is TRBV10-3, the J gene TRBJ2-2; possibly TRBD2 for D (5 bases). The CDR3 is 15 amino acids. Germline values: CDR1 ENHRY, CDR2 SYGVKD. V lost 0 bases and J lost 3, with 8 bases in between. The CDR3 DNA follows: TGTGCCATCAGTGAGTCGGGGAGAGACACCGGGGAGCTGTTTTTT. It is translated as CAISESGRDTGELFF.

The chain has TRBV7-8 and TRBJ1-1; no firm D call. This CDR3 contains 13 residues. V dropped 8 bases and J dropped 1 base, with 11 bases sitting between them. The germline CDR1 and CDR2 sequences are SGHVS and FQNEAQ. The chain's CDR3 is CASRARGNTEAFF. In nucleotides, the CDR3 is TGTGCCAGCCGAGCACGTGGGAACACTGAAGCTTTCTTT.

V gene TRBV7-9 combines with J gene TRBJ1-4; D ambiguous. In germline, CDR1 is SEHNR, CDR2 FQNEAQ (reference sequence). The CDR3 sequence is 14 residues long. V was cut by 3 bases and J by 3 bases, with 8 bases left in between. The CDR3 region is CASSFYKANEKLFF. The CDR3 DNA follows: TGTGCCAGCAGCTTCTATAAAGCTAATGAAAAACTGTTTTTT. The full variable domain, with the rest looked up from reference TRBV7-9 and TRBJ1-4, is DTGVSQNPRHKITKRGQNVTFRCDPISEHNRLYWYRQTLGQGPEFLTYFQNEAQLEKSRLLSDRFSAERPKGSFSTLEIQRTEQGDSAMYLCASSFYKANEKLFFGSGTQLSVL.

The gene calls are TRBV5-1 and TRBJ1-2; D call uncertain. There are 14 residues in the CDR3. Germline V lookup: CDR1 SGHRS, CDR2 YFSETQ. V dropped 0 bases and J dropped 7 bases, with 13 bases sitting between them. The chain's CDR3 is CASSLVGEAGGYTF. CDR3 DNA: TGCGCCAGCAGCTTGGTCGGGGAAGCGGGTGGCTACACCTTC.